This TCR beta chain originates from a study of blood T cells in healthy people across ages. Extractions gave at least 5.5 micrograms of total RNA per sample. Next came a second PCR, run for roughly 6 to 11 cycles, which used a sample-barcoded 5' primer along with a J-beta primer mix. TCRdb reprocessed the 5' RACE reads with MiXCR, giving one entry per CDR3 protein. Of around 500,000 distinct CDR3 sequences listed, about a quarter are singletons. These data also formed part of another study, on T cells of mothers and their children.

This sequence was found in a boy aged 2 to 9 in good health. The sequenced sample was blood.

The CDR3 DNA follows: TGCAGCGTTGAGGTGACAGACGGGGGACTGTTTTTT. Residues: CSVEVTDGGLFF. The J gene is TRBJ1-4, the V gene TRBV29-1; a possible D gene is TRBD1 (5 bases). The CDR3 sequence is 12 residues long. Germline CDR1 reads SQVTM; CDR2 reads ANQGSEA. The V end was cut by 3 bases, the J end by 13 bases, with 15 bases between.